This TCR beta chain was found in a study of T cells after yellow fever vaccination. This clonotype was recorded only once. UMIs were added to TCR cDNA along with a universal primer site when it was made by 5'RACE template switching. TCRdb analysed the 5' RACE reads with MiXCR anew, one entry per CDR3 protein. This table holds fewer than 450,000 distinct CDR3 sequences, approximately 10% found once. The germline V and J ends were trimmed by 4 bases and 0 bases, with 13 bases remaining between them. The CDR3 is 16 residues long. Germline-derived CDR1 and CDR2 are SGDLS and YYNGEE. The input for sequencing was PBMCs, taken on the day of the first yellow fever vaccination. The rearrangement uses TRBV9 and TRBJ1-4; D call uncertain. This sequence originates from a man in his late teens or twenties who received the YFV17D yellow fever vaccine. CDR3 region: CASSLARGSTNEKLFF. CDR3 nucleotide sequence: TGTGCCAGCAGCCTCGCCCGCGGGTCAACTAATGAAAAACTGTTTTTT.